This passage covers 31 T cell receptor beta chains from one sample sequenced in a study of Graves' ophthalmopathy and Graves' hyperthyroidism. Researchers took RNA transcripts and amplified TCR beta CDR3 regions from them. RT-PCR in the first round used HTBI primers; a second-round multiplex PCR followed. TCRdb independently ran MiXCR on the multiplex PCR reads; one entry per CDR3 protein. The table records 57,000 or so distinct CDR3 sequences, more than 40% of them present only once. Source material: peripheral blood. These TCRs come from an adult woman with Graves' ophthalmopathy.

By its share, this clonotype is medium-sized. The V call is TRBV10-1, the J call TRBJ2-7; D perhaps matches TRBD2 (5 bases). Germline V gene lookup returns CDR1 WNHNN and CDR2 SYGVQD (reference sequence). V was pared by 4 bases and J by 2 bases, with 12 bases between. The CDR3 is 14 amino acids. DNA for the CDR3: TGCGCCAGCAGTGCGGGAATAGGGACCTACGAGCAGTACTTC. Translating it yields CASSAGIGTYEQYF.

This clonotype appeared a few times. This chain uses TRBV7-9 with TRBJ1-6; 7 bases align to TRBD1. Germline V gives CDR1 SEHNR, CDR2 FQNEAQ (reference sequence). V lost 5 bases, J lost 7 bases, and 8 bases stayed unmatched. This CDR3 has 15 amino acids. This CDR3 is CASSVQGFKNSPLHF. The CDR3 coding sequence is TGTGCCAGCAGCGTACAGGGGTTCAAGAATTCACCCCTCCACTTT.

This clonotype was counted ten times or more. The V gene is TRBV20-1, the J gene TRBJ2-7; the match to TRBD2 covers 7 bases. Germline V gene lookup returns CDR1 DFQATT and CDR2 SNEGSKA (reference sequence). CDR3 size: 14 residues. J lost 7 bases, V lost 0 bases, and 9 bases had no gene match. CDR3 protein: CSARDSGAWVEQYF. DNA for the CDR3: TGCAGTGCTAGAGACAGCGGGGCATGGGTTGAGCAGTACTTC.

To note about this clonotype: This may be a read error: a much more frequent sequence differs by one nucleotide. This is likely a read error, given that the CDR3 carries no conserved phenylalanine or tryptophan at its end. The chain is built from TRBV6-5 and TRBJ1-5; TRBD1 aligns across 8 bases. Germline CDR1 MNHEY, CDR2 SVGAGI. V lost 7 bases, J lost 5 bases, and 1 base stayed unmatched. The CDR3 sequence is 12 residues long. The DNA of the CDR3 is TGTGCCAGCAAACAGGGGGATCAGCCCCAGCATCTT. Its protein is CASKQGDQPQHL.

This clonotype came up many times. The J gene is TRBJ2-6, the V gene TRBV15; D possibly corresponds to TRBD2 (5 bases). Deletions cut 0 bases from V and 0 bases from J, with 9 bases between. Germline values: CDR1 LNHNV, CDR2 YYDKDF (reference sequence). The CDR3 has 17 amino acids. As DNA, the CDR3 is TGTGCCACCAGCAGAGACGGGGTTCCCTCTGGGGCCAACGTCCTGACTTTC. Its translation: CATSRDGVPSGANVLTF.

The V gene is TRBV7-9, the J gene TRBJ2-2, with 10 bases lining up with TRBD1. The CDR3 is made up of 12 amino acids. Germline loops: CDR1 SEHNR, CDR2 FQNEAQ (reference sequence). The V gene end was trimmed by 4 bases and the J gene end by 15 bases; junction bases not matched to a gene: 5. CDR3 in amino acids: CASSSGTGAMFF. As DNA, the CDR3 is TGTGCCAGCAGCTCCGGGACAGGGGCGATGTTTTTT.

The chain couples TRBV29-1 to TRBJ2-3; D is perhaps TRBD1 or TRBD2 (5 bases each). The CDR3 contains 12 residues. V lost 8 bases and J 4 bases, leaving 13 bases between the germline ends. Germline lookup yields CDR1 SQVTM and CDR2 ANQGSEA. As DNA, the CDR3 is TGCAGCCAAGGGACCCACTCAGATACGCAGTATTTT. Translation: CSQGTHSDTQYF.

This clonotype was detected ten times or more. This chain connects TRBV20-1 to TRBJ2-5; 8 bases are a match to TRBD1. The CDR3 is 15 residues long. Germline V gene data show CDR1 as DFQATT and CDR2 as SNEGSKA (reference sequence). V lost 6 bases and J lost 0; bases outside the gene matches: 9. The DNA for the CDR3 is TGCAGTGCCCCTAGGACAGGGACGTACCAAGAGACCCAGTACTTC. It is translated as CSAPRTGTYQETQYF.

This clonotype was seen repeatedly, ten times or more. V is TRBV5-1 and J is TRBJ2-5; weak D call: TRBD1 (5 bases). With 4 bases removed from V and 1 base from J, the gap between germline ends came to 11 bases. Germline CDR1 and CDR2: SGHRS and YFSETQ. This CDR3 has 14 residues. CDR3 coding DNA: TGCGCCAGCAGCGTAGGACATACCCAAGAGACCCAGTACTTC. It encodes CASSVGHTQETQYF. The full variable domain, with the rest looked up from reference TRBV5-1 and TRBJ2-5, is KAGVTQTPRYLIKTRGQQVTLSCSPISGHRSVSWYQQTPGQGLQFLFEYFSETQRNKGNFPGRFSGRQFSNSRSEMNVSTLELGDSALYLCASSVGHTQETQYFGPGTRLLVL.

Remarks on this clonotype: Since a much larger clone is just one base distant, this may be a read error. Here the CDR3 reads CASSSKRPGLAVYEQYF. The CDR3 bases are TGTGCCAGCAGTTCGAAGAGACCGGGACTAGCCGTGTACGAGCAGTACTTC. J is TRBJ2-7 and V is TRBV12-3 or TRBV12-4; 9 nucleotides match TRBD2. This CDR3 has 17 amino acids. Losses at the gene ends were 4 bases for V and 4 bases for J; bases not matched to a gene: 14.

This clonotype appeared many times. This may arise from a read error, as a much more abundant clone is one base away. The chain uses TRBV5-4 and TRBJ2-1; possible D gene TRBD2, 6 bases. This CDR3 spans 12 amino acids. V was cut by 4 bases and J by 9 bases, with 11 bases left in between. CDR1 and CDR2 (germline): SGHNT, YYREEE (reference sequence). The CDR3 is CASSMDGSEQFF. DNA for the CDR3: TGTGCCAGCAGCATGGACGGGAGTGAGCAGTTCTTC.

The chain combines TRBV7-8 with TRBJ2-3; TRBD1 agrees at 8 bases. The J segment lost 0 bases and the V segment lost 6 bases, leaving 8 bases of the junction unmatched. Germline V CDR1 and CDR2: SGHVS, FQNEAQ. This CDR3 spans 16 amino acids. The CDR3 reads CASSLDRATSTDTQYF. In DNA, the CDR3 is TGTGCCAGCAGTTTGGACAGGGCCACTAGCACAGATACGCAGTATTTT.

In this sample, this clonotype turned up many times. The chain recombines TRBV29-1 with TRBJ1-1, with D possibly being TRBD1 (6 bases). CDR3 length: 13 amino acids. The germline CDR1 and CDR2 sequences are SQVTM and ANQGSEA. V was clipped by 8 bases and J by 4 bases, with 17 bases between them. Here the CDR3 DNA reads TGCAGCACTAAAGGGGGTGCCGGCACTGAAGCTTTCTTT. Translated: CSTKGGAGTEAFF.

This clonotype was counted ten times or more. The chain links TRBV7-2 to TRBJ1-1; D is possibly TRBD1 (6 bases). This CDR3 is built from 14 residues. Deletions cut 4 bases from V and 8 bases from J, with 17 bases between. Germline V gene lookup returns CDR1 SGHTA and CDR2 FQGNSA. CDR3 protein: CASSSWGGQVEAFF. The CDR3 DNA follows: TGTGCCAGCAGCTCCTGGGGGGGACAAGTCGAAGCTTTCTTT. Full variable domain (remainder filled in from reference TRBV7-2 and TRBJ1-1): GAGVSQSPSNKVTEKGKDVELRCDPISGHTALYWYRQSLGQGLEFLIYFQGNSAPDKSGLPSDRFSAERTGGSVSTLTIQRTQQEDSAVYLCASSSWGGQVEAFFGQGTRLTVV.

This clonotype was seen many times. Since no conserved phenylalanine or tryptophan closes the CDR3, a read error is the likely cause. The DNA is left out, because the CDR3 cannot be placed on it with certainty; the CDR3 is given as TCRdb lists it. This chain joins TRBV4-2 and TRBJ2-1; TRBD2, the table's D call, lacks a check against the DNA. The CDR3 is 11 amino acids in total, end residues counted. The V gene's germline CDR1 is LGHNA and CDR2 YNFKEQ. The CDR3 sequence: CASSARESSLS.

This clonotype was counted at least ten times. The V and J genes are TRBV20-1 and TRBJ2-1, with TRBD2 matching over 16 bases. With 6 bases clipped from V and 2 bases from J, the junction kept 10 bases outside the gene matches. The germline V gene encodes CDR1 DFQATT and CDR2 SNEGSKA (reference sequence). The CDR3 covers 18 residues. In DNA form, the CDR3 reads TGCAGTGCAGACCCGGGACTAGCGGGAGGGCCCGCCTACAATGAGCAGTTCTTC. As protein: CSADPGLAGGPAYNEQFF.

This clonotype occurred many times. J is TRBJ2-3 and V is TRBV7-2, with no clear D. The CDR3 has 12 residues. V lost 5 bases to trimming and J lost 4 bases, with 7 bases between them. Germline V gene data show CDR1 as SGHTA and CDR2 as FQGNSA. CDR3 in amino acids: CASSLGPDTQYF. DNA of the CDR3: TGTGCCAGCAGCCTTGGACCAGATACGCAGTATTTT.

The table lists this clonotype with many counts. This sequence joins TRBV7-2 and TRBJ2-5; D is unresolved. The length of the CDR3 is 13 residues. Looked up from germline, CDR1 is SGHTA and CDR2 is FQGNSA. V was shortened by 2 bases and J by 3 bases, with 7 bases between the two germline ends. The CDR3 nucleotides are TGTGCCAGCAGCTTAATAGGCAAAGAGACCCAGTACTTC. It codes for CASSLIGKETQYF.

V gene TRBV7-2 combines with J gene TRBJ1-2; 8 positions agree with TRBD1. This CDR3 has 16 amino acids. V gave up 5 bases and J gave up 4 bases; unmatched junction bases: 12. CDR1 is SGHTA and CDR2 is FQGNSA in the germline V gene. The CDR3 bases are TGTGCCAGCAGCCAGATCCGGACAGGGTCGGGCTATGGCTACACCTTC. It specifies CASSQIRTGSGYGYTF. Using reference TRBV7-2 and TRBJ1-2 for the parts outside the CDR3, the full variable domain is GAGVSQSPSNKVTEKGKDVELRCDPISGHTALYWYRQSLGQGLEFLIYFQGNSAPDKSGLPSDRFSAERTGGSVSTLTIQRTQQEDSAVYLCASSQIRTGSGYGYTFGSGTRLTVV.

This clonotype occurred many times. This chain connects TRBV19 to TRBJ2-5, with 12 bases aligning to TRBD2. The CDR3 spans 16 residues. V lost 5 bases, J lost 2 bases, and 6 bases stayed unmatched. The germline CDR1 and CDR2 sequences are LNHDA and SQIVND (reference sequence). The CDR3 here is CASSVPGLAGQETQYF. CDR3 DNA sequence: TGTGCCAGTAGTGTTCCGGGACTAGCGGGTCAAGAGACCCAGTACTTC.

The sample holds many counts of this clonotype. The CDR3 DNA follows: TGTGCCAGCAGCCCCCAAGGGGGCACAGATACGCAGTATTTT. Its protein is CASSPQGGTDTQYF. This chain joins TRBV7-2 and TRBJ2-3; tentative D call: TRBD1 (5 bases). CDR1 is SGHTA and CDR2 is FQGNSA in the germline V gene. V lost 5 bases and J lost 1, with 10 bases in between. The CDR3 sequence is 14 residues long.

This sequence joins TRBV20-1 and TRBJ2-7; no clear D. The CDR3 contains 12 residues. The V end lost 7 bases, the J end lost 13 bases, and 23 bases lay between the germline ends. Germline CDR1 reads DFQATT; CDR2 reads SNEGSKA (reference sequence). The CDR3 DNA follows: TGCAGTGACGCCCCAAACCCCTGCGAACAATACTTC. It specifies CSDAPNPCEQYF.

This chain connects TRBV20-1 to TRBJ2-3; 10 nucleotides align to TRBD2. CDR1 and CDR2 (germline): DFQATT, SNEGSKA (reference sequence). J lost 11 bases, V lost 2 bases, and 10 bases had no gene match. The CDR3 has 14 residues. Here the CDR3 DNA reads TGCAGTGCTAGAAAGACTAGCGGGTGGAATGAGCAGTATTTT. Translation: CSARKTSGWNEQYF.

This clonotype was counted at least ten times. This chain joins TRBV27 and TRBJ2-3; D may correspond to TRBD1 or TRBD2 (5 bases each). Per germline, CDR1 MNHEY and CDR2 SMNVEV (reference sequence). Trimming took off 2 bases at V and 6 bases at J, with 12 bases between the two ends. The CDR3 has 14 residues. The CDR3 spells CASSLGGPGDTQYF. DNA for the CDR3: TGTGCCAGCAGTTTAGGGGGTCCCGGGGATACGCAGTATTTT.

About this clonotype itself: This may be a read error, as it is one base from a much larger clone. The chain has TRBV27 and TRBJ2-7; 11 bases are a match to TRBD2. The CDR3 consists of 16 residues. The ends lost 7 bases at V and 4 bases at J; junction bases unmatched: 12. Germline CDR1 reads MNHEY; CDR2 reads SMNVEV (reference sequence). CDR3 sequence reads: CASNISGRASSYEQYF. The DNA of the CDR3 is TGTGCCAGCAATATTAGCGGGAGGGCATCATCTTACGAGCAGTACTTC.

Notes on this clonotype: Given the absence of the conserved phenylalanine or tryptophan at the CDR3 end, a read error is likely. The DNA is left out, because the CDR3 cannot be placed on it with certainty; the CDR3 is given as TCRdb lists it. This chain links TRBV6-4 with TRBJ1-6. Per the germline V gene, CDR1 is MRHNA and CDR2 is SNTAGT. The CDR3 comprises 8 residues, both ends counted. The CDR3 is CASSDFFV.

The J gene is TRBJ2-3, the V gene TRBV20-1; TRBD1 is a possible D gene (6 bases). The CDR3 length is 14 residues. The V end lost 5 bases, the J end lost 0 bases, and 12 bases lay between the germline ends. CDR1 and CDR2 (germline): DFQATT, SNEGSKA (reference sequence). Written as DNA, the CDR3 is TGCAGTGCTGATACAGGGTGGAGCACAGATACGCAGTATTTT. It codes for CSADTGWSTDTQYF.

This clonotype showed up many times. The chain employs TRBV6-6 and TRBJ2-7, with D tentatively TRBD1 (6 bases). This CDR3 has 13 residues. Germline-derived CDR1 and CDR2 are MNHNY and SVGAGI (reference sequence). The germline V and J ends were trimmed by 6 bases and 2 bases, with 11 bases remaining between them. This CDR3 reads CASSGTMPYEQYF. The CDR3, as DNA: TGTGCCAGCAGCGGGACAATGCCCTACGAGCAGTACTTC.

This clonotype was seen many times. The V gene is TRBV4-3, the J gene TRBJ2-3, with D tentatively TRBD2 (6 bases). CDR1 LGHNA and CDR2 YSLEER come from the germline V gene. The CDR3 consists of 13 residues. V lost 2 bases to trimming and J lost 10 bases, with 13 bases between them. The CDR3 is CASSQSPGLAQYF. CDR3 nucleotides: TGCGCCAGCAGCCAATCCCCGGGACTTGCGCAGTATTTT.

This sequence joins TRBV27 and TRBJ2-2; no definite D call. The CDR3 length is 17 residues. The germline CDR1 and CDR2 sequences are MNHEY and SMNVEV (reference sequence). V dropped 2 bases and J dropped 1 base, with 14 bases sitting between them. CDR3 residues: CASSLTPPNWNTGELFF. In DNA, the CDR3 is TGTGCCAGCAGTTTAACCCCCCCCAATTGGAACACCGGGGAGCTGTTTTTT.

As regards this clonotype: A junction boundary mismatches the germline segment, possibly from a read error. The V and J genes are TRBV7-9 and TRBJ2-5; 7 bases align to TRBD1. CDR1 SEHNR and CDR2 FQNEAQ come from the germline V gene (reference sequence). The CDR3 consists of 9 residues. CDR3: CASSSGQDF. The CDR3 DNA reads TGTGCCAGCAGCTCCGGACAGGACTTC.